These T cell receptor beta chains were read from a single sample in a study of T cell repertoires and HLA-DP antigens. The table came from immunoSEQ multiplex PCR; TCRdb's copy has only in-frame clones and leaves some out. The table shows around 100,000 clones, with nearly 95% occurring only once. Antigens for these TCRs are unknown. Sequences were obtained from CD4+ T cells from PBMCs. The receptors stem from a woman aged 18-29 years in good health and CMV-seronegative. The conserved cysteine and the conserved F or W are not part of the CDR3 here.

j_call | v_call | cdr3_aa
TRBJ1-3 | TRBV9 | ASTPQGDGFFSGNTIY
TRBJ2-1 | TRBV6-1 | ASSEALRTSGRSYNEQF
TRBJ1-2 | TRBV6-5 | ASSDSYGYT
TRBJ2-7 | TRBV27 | ASSLWLAGPRGGEQY
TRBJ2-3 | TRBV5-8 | ASSLIPSTDTQY
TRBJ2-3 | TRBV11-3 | ASSLGGGGNTDTQY
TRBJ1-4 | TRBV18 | ASSPYTRQVKEKLF
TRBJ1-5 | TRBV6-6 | ASKPGQGLQPQH
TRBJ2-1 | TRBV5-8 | ASSFGVDYNEQF
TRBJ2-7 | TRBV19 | ASSWGQGVHEQY
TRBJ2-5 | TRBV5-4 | ASSLTDRGETQY
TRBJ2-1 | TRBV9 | ASSVDGGGRAYNEQF
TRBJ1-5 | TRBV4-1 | ASSQVTGGTYSNQPQH
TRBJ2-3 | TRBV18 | ASSPSGPDTQY
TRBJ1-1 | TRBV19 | ASSPGQGNTEAF
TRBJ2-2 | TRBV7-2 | ASSLGQGGTGELF
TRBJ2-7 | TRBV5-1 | ASSLAGQEQY
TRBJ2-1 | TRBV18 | ASSTGVNEQF
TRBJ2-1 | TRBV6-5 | ASSYWIEDHNEQF
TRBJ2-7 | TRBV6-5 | ASSYSFTDNYEQY
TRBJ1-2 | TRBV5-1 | ASSLDRGRHTNYGYT
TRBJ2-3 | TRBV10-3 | AISESSTVNTQY
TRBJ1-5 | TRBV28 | ASRRALGLNQPQH
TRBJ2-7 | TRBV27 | ASSLRLAGLYEQY
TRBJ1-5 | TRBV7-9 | ASSLEQGARNQPQH
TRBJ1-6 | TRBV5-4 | ASSSQGYSPLH
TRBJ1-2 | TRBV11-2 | ASSLDRDYGYT
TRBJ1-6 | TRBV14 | ASSQGARFGNSPLH
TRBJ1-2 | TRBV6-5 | ASSYSQGRSYGYT
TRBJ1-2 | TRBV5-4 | ASSSSTYGDYGYT
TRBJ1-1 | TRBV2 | ASCRGRTEAF
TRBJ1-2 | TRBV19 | ASTAPPGYYGYT
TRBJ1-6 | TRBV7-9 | ASSFSRPSYNSPLH
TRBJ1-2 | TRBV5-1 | ASSPTGGNYGYT
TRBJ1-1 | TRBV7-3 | ASSLGSVPEAF
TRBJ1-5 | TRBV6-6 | ASRVFDNQPQH
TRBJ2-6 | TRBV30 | ARDRGSGANVLT
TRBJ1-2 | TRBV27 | ASSFRGGYGYT
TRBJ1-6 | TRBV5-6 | ASSLWDPNSPLH
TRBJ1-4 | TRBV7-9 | AGSQEPGANEKLF
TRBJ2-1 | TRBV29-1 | SVQGLAGGPLYNEQF
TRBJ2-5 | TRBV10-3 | AISARLGDGETQY
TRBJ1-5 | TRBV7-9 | ASSHKTGNSNQPQH
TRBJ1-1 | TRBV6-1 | ASRETDPRTLAF
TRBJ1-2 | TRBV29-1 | SVSGGPGTYT
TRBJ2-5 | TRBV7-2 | ASSPGLGVETQY
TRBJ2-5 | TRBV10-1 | ASTPGGEETQY
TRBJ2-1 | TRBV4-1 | ASSQDGRVAGYNEQF
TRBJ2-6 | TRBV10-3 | AISPGQGAWGANVLT
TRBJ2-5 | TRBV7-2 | ASRWDAYQETQY
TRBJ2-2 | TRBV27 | ASSLVGPDTGELF
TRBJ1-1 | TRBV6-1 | ASSVKGAMNTEAF
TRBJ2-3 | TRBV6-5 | ASSSRRGIGTDTQY